The next 27 T cell receptor beta chains were all read from a single sample in a study of T cell responses to AZD1222 COVID-19 vaccine (dated by TCRdb to the early 2020s). The sample's time point label, in plain terms: about 28 days (+/-7) after the second vaccine dose. The method was the immunoSEQ multiplex PCR assay. The clones in this table, taken by TCRdb from immuneACCESS, are in-frame only. Not every clone is retained; where verified, under half of the shortfall comes from an unresolved V gene, and the cause of the rest is unknown. The sample table holds about 150,000 clones, of which 90% were seen once. The ten top clones hold under 4% of the sample. Sequencing used peripheral blood, obtained 28 days after the second AZD1222 dose. These receptors originate from an adult who received the AZD1222 COVID-19 vaccine.

The V gene is TRBV25-1, the J gene TRBJ2-3, with 10 bases fitting TRBD2. J was trimmed by 4 bases and V by 9 bases; bases with no gene match: 7. Germline loops: CDR1 MGHDK, CDR2 SYGVNS. The CDR3 consists of 14 residues. The CDR3: CASKPGTSADTQYF. The CDR3 nucleotides read TGTGCCAGTAAGCCTGGGACTAGCGCAGATACGCAGTATTTT.

The chain employs TRBV6-5 and TRBJ2-1; possible D gene TRBD2, 5 bases. The CDR3 runs to 13 residues. V was pared by 6 bases and J by 7 bases, with 13 bases between. Germline CDR1 MNHEY, CDR2 SVGAGI. The CDR3 spells CASRLLRVNEQFF. The CDR3 DNA sequence: TGTGCCAGCAGGCTTTTGCGGGTTAATGAGCAGTTCTTC.

This clone was observed a single time. This chain connects TRBV2 to TRBJ2-7; weak D call: TRBD2 (6 bases). Between the trimmed V and J ends, which lost 4 bases and 1 base, there was a span of 14 bases. The CDR3 extends over 15 amino acids. Germline V gene lookup returns CDR1 SNHLY and CDR2 FYNNEI. CDR3 DNA sequence: TGTGCCAGCAGTGTCGGGGGTGGGGCTTCCTACGAGCAGTACTTC. This encodes CASSVGGGASYEQYF.

This clone occurred a few times. The chain joins TRBV10-3 to TRBJ1-1; 9 bases are a match to TRBD1. Germline V gene data show CDR1 as ENHRY and CDR2 as SYGVKD. V gave up 6 bases and J gave up 8 bases; unmatched junction bases: 10. The CDR3 is 14 amino acids. The CDR3 nucleotides are TGTGCCATCAGGGGGACAGGGCGGTTTGGCGAAGCTTTCTTT. Translation gives CAIRGTGRFGEAFF.

The gene calls are TRBV15 and TRBJ2-7, with a possible D match to TRBD1 (6 bases). Between the trimmed V and J ends, which lost 2 bases and 3 bases, there was a span of 11 bases. Per the germline V gene, CDR1 is LNHNV and CDR2 is YYDKDF (reference sequence). The CDR3 length is 14 residues. This chain's CDR3 is CATSRPTGYYEQYF. The CDR3 DNA reads TGTGCCACCAGCAGACCGACAGGATACTACGAGCAGTACTTC.

The chain carries TRBV5-4 and TRBJ1-4; TRBD1 aligns across 7 bases. Germline CDR1 reads SGHNT; CDR2 reads YYREEE (reference sequence). After removal of 1 base from V and 8 bases from J, the junction contained 8 bases not matched to a gene. This CDR3 region has 15 residues. CDR3 amino acids: CASSLRGGALEKLFF. The CDR3 DNA is TGTGCCAGCAGCTTGAGAGGGGGCGCGCTGGAAAAACTGTTTTTT.

The chain recombines TRBV2 with TRBJ2-7; D possibly corresponds to TRBD1 (6 bases). V lost 2 bases to trimming and J lost 1 base, with 12 bases between them. The CDR3 has 15 amino acids. Germline lookup yields CDR1 SNHLY and CDR2 FYNNEI. The DNA of the CDR3 is TGTGCCAGCAGTGAACAGGGGACACCTTCCTACGAGCAGTACTTC. Protein product: CASSEQGTPSYEQYF. Looking up the rest from reference TRBV2 and TRBJ2-7 gives the full variable domain: EPEVTQTPSHQVTQMGQEVILRCVPISNHLYFYWYRQILGQKVEFLVSFYNNEISEKSEIFDDQFSVERPDGSNFTLKIRSTKLEDSAMYFCASSEQGTPSYEQYFGPGTRLTVT.

The genes are TRBV11-2 and TRBJ2-7; D is unclear. There are 14 residues in the CDR3. V was cut by 0 bases and J by 1 base, with 7 bases left in between. The V gene's germline CDR1 is SGHAT and CDR2 FQNNGV. CDR3 sequence (DNA): TGTGCCAGCAGCTTAGATTTGGGGTCCTACGAGCAGTACTTC. Amino acid sequence: CASSLDLGSYEQYF.

In regard to this clone: In the same sample, other DNA sequences code for this CDR3. The rearrangement joins TRBV2 to TRBJ2-7; D is uncertain. This CDR3 has 11 amino acids. Trimming removed 1 base from V and 6 bases from J, with 4 bases in between. The V gene's germline CDR1 is SNHLY and CDR2 FYNNEI. Written as DNA, the CDR3 is TGTGCCAGCAGTGAAGGGGGCGAGCAGTACTTC. It is translated as CASSEGGEQYF.

This chain links TRBV10-1 with TRBJ2-7, with unresolved D. The CDR3 covers 15 residues. The germline CDR1 and CDR2 sequences are WNHNN and SYGVQD (reference sequence). V lost 0 bases and J 2 bases, leaving 11 bases between the germline ends. CDR3 bases: TGCGCCAGCAGTGAGTCTGGACGTCGGGCCTACGAGCAGTACTTC. Protein product: CASSESGRRAYEQYF.

This chain connects TRBV5-1 to TRBJ2-2, with 11 bases lining up with TRBD2. V shed 2 bases, J shed 2 bases, and the junction held 2 bases outside the gene matches. The CDR3 extends over 16 amino acids. CDR1 and CDR2 (germline): SGHRS, YFSETQ. The CDR3 loop is CASSLLAGVNTGELFF. CDR3 in DNA: TGCGCCAGCAGCTTACTAGCGGGGGTAAACACCGGGGAGCTGTTTTTT.

The chain employs TRBV11-2 and TRBJ1-2; D is possibly TRBD1 (6 bases). CDR1 and CDR2 (germline): SGHAT, FQNNGV. CDR3 length: 14 residues. Trimming left V 2 bases short and J 8 bases short, with 15 bases between. The CDR3 sequence is CASSLPWTASGYTF. As DNA, the CDR3 is TGTGCCAGCAGCTTACCCTGGACAGCGTCGGGCTACACCTTC.

The rearrangement links TRBV18 to TRBJ2-7, with D perhaps TRBD2 (5 bases). Germline-derived CDR1 and CDR2 are KGHSH and LQKENI. Trimming removed 3 bases from V and 2 bases from J, with 8 bases in between. This CDR3 contains 13 residues. The CDR3, as DNA: TGTGCCAGCTCACCCGGGGTTCCCTACGAGCAGTACTTC. Its translation is CASSPGVPYEQYF.

The V call is TRBV29-1, the J call TRBJ1-1; 7 nucleotides line up with TRBD1. Trimming cost V 6 bases and J 2 bases; bases outside gene matches: 12. This CDR3 comprises 15 residues. Germline V gene lookup returns CDR1 SQVTM and CDR2 ANQGSEA. The CDR3 is CSVKRTGEFNTEAFF. DNA for the CDR3: TGCAGCGTGAAAAGGACAGGCGAATTCAACACTGAAGCTTTCTTT.

The chain carries TRBV10-1 and TRBJ2-6, with 16 bases aligning to TRBD2. V shed 0 bases and J 4 bases; nucleotides not matched to a gene: 3. The CDR3 consists of 19 residues. Germline CDR1 and CDR2: WNHNN and SYGVQD (reference sequence). CDR3 protein: CASSESGLAGGRGANVLTF. In nucleotides, the CDR3 is TGCGCCAGCAGTGAGTCGGGACTAGCGGGAGGGCGAGGGGCCAACGTCCTGACTTTC.

V gene TRBV11-2 combines with J gene TRBJ1-2, with 8 bases aligning to TRBD1. The germline V gene encodes CDR1 SGHAT and CDR2 FQNNGV. There are 14 residues in the CDR3. Trimming removed 6 bases from V and 4 bases from J; junction bases left unmatched: 7. The CDR3 region has the DNA TGTGCCAGCAGATCCTCGGACAGGGTCTATGGCTACACCTTC. Its translation is CASRSSDRVYGYTF.

This chain links TRBV18 with TRBJ1-2; 8 bases are shared with TRBD1. Per the germline V gene, CDR1 is KGHSH and CDR2 is LQKENI. The CDR3 is 13 residues long. J lost 8 bases, V lost 6 bases, and 8 bases had no gene match. In nucleotides, the CDR3 is TGTGCCAGCTCTCAACAGGGGGAGTTGGGCTACACCTTC. The encoded protein is CASSQQGELGYTF. The variable domain in full, completed from reference TRBV18 and TRBJ1-2, reads NAGVMQNPRHLVRRRGQEARLRCSPMKGHSHVYWYRQLPEEGLKFMVYLQKENIIDESGMPKERFSAEFPKEGPSILRIQQVVRGDSAAYFCASSQQGELGYTFGSGTRLTVV.

The chain uses TRBV7-9 and TRBJ2-1; 7 bases match TRBD2. The trim removed 1 base at V and 4 bases at J, leaving 4 bases unmatched. The CDR3 length is 15 residues. From germline, CDR1 is SEHNR and CDR2 FQNEAQ (reference sequence). DNA of the CDR3: TGTGCCAGCAGCTTAGTACTAGCGCCTTACAATGAGCAGTTCTTC. Translating it yields CASSLVLAPYNEQFF.

The J gene is TRBJ1-2, the V gene TRBV6-5; 8 bases are shared with TRBD1. The germline CDR1 and CDR2 sequences are MNHEY and SVGAGI. This CDR3 spans 16 amino acids. V was pared by 2 bases and J by 4 bases, with 9 bases of the junction left unmatched. The DNA of the CDR3 is TGTGCCAGCAGTTACGCCCCGACAGGGGTGTTCTATGGCTACACCTTC. Amino acids: CASSYAPTGVFYGYTF.

The chain has TRBV27 and TRBJ2-1, with 7 bases lining up with TRBD1. The CDR3 spans 12 residues. Germline-derived CDR1 and CDR2 are MNHEY and SMNVEV (reference sequence). After removal of 3 bases from V and 12 bases from J, the junction contained 5 bases not matched to a gene. The DNA for the CDR3 is TGTGCCAGCAGTTTCCGACAGGGTTTGCAGTTCTTC. Protein sequence: CASSFRQGLQFF.

V and J are TRBV2 and TRBJ1-2; the match to TRBD1 covers 7 bases. V dropped 9 bases and J dropped 3; count of bases not matched to a gene: 4. This CDR3 is 12 amino acids long. The germline gives CDR1 SNHLY, CDR2 FYNNEI. DNA of the CDR3: TGTGCCAGAGATACAGGGGACTATGGCTACACCTTC. Protein: CARDTGDYGYTF.

The gene calls are TRBV5-1 and TRBJ1-2; no firm D call. V was shortened by 0 bases and J by 2 bases, with 8 bases between the two germline ends. The CDR3 has 14 residues. The germline V gene has CDR1 SGHRS and CDR2 YFSETQ. CDR3 in DNA: TGCGCCAGCAGCTTGGTCGGGCAGAACTATGGCTACACCTTC. Its protein product is CASSLVGQNYGYTF.

The genes are TRBV7-2 and TRBJ2-3, with 11 bases matching TRBD2. Trimming removed 4 bases from V and 8 bases from J; junction bases left unmatched: 11. This CDR3 comprises 16 residues. Germline values: CDR1 SGHTA, CDR2 FQGNSA. CDR3 nucleotides: TGTGCCAGCAGCTCTACTCGGACTAGCGGGCAAGGTACGCAGTATTTT. This gives the protein CASSSTRTSGQGTQYF.

V gene TRBV5-1 combines with J gene TRBJ2-3, with 13 bases fitting TRBD2. This CDR3 spans 16 amino acids. The germline V gene has CDR1 SGHRS and CDR2 YFSETQ. V gave up 4 bases and J gave up 3 bases; unmatched junction bases: 5. The CDR3 region is CASSTWTSGRTDTQYF. DNA for the CDR3: TGCGCCAGCAGCACCTGGACTAGCGGGAGAACAGATACGCAGTATTTT.

The CDR3 is CASGLVQLVGQFF. The CDR3 bases are TGTGCTAGTGGTTTGGTACAACTCGTCGGGCAGTTCTTC. The chain employs TRBV12-5 and TRBJ2-1; D is uncertain. Germline V gene lookup returns CDR1 LGHNT and CDR2 FRNRAP. V shed 0 bases and J shed 12 bases, with 12 bases lying between them. The CDR3 is 13 amino acids.

The chain combines TRBV29-1 with TRBJ2-3, with 10 bases lining up with TRBD1. The trim removed 6 bases at V and 6 bases at J, leaving 9 bases unmatched. Germline V lookup: CDR1 SQVTM, CDR2 ANQGSEA. This CDR3 spans 14 amino acids. In DNA, the CDR3 is TGCAGCGTAACCGACAGGGGGCCTGCCGATACGCAGTATTTT. Translating it yields CSVTDRGPADTQYF.

This chain joins TRBV7-9 and TRBJ2-7; D may be TRBD1 (5 bases). The CDR3 runs to 14 residues. CDR1 and CDR2 (germline): SEHNR, FQNEAQ (reference sequence). Trimming removed 0 bases at V and 2 bases at J, with 8 bases between. In nucleotides, the CDR3 is TGTGCCAGCAGCTTAGCTAGGACAACCTACGAGCAGTACTTC. This gives the protein CASSLARTTYEQYF.